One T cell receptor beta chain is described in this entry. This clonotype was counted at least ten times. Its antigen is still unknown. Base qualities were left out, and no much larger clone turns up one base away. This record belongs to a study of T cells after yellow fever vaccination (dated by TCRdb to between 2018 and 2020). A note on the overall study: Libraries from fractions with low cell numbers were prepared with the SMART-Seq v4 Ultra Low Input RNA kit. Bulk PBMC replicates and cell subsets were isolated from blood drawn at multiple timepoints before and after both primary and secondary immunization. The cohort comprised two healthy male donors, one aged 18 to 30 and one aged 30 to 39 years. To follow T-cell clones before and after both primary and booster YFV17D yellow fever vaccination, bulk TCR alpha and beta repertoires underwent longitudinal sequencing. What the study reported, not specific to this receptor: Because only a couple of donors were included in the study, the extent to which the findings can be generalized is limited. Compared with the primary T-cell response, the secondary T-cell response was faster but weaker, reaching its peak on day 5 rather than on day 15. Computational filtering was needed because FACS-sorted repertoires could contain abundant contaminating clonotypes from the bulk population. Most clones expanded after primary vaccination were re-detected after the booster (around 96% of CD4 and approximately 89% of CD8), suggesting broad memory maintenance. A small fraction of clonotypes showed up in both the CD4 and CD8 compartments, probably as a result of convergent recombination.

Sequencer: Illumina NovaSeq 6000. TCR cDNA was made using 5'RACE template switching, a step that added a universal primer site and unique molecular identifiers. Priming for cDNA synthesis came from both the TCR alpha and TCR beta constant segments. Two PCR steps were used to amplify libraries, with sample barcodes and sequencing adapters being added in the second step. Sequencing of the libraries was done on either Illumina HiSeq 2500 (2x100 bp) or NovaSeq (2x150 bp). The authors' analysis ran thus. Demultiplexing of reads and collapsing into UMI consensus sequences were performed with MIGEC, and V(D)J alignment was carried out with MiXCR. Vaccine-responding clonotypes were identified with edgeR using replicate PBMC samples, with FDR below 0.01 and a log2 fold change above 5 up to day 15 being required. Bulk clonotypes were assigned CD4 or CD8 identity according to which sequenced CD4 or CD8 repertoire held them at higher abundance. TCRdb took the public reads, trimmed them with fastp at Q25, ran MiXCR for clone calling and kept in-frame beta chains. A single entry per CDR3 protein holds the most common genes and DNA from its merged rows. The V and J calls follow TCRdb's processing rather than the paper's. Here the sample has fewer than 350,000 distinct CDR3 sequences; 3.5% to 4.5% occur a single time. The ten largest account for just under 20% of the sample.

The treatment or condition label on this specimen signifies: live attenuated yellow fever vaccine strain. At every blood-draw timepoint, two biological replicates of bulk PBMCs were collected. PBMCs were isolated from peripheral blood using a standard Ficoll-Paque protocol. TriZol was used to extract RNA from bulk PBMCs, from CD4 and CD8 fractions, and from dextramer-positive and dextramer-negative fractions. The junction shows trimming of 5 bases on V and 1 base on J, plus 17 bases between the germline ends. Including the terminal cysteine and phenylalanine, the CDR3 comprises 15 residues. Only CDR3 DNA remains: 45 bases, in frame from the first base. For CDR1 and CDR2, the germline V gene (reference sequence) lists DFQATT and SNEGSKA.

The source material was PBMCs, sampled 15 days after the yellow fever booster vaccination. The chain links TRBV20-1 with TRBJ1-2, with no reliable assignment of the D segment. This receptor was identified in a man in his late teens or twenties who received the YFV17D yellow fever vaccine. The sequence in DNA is TGCAGTGCTCCAAAGGTCCGGACGGGTAACTATGGCTACACCTTC. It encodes CSAPKVRTGNYGYTF.